The 7 T cell receptor beta chains given below trace back to one sample, sequenced in a study of T cells in localized non-small cell lung cancer. Measured with immunoSEQ multiplex PCR; TCRdb has only the in-frame clones, and not every one. Seen here are about 75,000 clones, about 84% observed once, and the top ten hold 7.5% to 10%. Specimen: peripheral blood, collected before any cancer treatment. All receptors come from a female donor older than 55 with stage I lung adenocarcinoma.

V usage is TRBV30 and J usage is TRBJ1-1; 10 nucleotides match TRBD1. J lost 3 bases, V lost 3 bases, and 7 bases had no gene match. Germline V gives CDR1 GTSNPN, CDR2 SVGIG (reference sequence). The CDR3 is made up of 15 amino acids. CDR3 in amino acids: CAWRTRTGGYTEAFF. Written as DNA, the CDR3 is TGTGCCTGGAGGACTAGGACAGGGGGATACACTGAAGCTTTCTTT.

The chain links TRBV6-4 to TRBJ1-5, with 8 bases identical to TRBD1. The CDR3 is 17 residues long. Germline trimming cut 0 bases from V and 0 bases from J; bases unmatched to any gene: 4. Germline values: CDR1 MRHNA, CDR2 SNTAGT. The chain's CDR3 is CASSDSLGQGSNQPQHF. CDR3 nucleotides: TGTGCCAGCAGTGACTCCTTAGGACAGGGTAGCAATCAGCCCCAGCATTTT.

The chain employs TRBV10-3 and TRBJ2-7; 9 nucleotides align to TRBD1. The CDR3 spans 11 residues. The J segment lost 7 bases and the V segment lost 11 bases, leaving 6 bases of the junction unmatched. Germline CDR1 is ENHRY and CDR2 is SYGVKD. The CDR3 here is CALGTGLEQYF. CDR3 coding DNA: TGTGCCCTCGGGACAGGGCTTGAGCAGTACTTC.

This clone was counted between two and nine times. This rearrangement joins TRBV2 to TRBJ2-7, with a possible D match to TRBD2 (6 bases). Per germline, CDR1 SNHLY and CDR2 FYNNEI. V was shortened by 2 bases and J by 5 bases, with 10 bases between the two germline ends. This CDR3 is built from 13 residues. The CDR3 nucleotides read TGTGCCAGCAGTGAATACAGGAGGGACGAGCAGTACTTC. This translates into CASSEYRRDEQYF.

The V and J genes are TRBV30 and TRBJ2-7; D gene uncertain. Germline lookup yields CDR1 GTSNPN and CDR2 SVGIG (reference sequence). This CDR3 has 14 amino acids. Deletions cut 5 bases from V and 0 bases from J, with 14 bases between. Written as DNA, the CDR3 is TGTGCCTGGCGAACTGGGGTGAGCTCCTACGAGCAGTACTTC. Translation gives CAWRTGVSSYEQYF.

The rearrangement uses TRBV5-1 and TRBJ2-3; maybe TRBD1 (6 bases). With 0 bases removed from V and 7 bases from J, the gap between germline ends came to 12 bases. Germline V lookup: CDR1 SGHRS, CDR2 YFSETQ. The length of the CDR3 is 14 residues. CDR3 DNA: TGCGCCAGCAGCTTGGGGGGGCCCGAAAATACGCAGTATTTT. Its protein product is CASSLGGPENTQYF.

The rearrangement joins TRBV5-4 to TRBJ2-1; the D gene could be TRBD1 or TRBD2 (5 bases each). The CDR3 contains 15 residues. Germline V gives CDR1 SGHNT, CDR2 YYREEE (reference sequence). Trimming removed 1 base from V and 5 bases from J, with 13 bases in between. CDR3 residues: CASSLRGTGDNEQFF. In nucleotides, the CDR3 is TGTGCCAGCAGCTTGAGGGGAACCGGGGACAATGAGCAGTTCTTC.